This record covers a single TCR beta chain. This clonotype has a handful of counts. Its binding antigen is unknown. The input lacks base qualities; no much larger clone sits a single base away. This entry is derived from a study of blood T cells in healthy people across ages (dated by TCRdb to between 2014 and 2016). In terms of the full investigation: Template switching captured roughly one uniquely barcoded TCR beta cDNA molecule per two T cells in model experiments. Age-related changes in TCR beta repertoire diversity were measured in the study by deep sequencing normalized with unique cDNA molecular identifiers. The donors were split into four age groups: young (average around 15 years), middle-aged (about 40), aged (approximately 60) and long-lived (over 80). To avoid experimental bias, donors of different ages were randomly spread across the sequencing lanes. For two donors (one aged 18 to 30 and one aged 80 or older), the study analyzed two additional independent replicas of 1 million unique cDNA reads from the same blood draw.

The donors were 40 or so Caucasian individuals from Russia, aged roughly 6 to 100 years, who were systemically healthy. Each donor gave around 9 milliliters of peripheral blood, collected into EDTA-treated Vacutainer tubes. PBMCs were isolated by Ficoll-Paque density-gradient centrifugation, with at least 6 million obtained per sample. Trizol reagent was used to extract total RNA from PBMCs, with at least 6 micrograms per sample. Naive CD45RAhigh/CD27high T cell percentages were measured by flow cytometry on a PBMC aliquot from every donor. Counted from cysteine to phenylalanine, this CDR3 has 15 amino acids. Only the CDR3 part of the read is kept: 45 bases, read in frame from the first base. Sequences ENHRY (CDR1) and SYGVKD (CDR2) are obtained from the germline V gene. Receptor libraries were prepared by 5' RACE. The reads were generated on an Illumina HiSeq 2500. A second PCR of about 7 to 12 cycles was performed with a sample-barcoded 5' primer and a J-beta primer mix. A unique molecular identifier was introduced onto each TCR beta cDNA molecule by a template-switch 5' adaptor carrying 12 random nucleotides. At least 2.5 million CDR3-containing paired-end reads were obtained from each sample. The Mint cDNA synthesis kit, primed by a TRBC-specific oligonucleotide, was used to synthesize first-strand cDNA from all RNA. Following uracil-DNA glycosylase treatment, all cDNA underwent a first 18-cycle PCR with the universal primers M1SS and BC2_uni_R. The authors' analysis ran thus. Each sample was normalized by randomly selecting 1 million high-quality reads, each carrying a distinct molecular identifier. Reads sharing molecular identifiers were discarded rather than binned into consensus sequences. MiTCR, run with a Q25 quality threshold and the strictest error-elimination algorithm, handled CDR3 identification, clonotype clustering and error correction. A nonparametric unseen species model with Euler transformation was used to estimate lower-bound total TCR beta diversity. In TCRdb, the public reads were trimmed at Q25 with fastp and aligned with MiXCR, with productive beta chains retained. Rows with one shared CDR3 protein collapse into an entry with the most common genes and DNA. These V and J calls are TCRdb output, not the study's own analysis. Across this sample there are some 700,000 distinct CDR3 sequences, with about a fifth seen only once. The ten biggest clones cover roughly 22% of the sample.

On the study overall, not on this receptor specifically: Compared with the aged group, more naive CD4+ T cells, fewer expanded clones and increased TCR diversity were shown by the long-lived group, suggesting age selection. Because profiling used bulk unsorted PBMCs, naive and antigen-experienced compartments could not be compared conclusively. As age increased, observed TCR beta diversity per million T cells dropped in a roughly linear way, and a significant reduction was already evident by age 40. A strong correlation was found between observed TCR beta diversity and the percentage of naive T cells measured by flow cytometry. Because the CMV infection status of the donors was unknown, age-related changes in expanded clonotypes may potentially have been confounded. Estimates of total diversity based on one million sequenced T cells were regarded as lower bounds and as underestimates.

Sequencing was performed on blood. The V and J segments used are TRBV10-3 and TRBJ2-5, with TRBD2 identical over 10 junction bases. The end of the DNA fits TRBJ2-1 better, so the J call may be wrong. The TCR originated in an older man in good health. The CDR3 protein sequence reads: CAISEVAGGPGEQFF. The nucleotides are TGTGCCATCAGTGAGGTAGCGGGGGGACCCGGGGAGCAGTTCTTC.